The 4 T cell receptor beta chains reported below all come from one sample, sequenced in a study of cytomegalovirus exposure and HLA in healthy donors. PCR used 60 Vbeta primers and 13 Jbeta primers. Profiling relied on immunoSEQ multiplex PCR, and the TCRdb table lists in-frame clones only, not all of them. The table shows nearly 110,000 clones, with around three quarters occurring only once. Sample: PBMCs. All receptors derive from a woman in her forties or fifties in good health and CMV-seropositive.

The V and J genes are TRBV9 and TRBJ2-3; a possible D gene is TRBD2 (6 bases). The CDR3 has 15 residues. Trimming left V 4 bases short and J 3 bases short, with 15 bases between. Germline lookup yields CDR1 SGDLS and CDR2 YYNGEE. CDR3 DNA sequence: TGTGCCAGCAGCCCAGGCGGGGTTGGGACAGATACGCAGTATTTT. This gives the protein CASSPGGVGTDTQYF.

V is TRBV7-2 and J is TRBJ2-7; tentative D call: TRBD1 (6 bases). Germline loops: CDR1 SGHTA, CDR2 FQGNSA. V dropped 6 bases and J dropped 4 bases, with 13 bases sitting between them. The CDR3 loop spans 13 amino acids. CDR3 sequence reads: CASRPGHLYEQYF. CDR3 in DNA: TGTGCCAGCAGGCCGGGACATCTTTACGAGCAGTACTTC.

This clone has a handful of counts. The chain employs TRBV18 and TRBJ2-7, with unresolved D. V was pared by 2 bases and J by 0 bases, with 8 bases between. There are 14 residues in the CDR3. The V gene's germline CDR1 is KGHSH and CDR2 LQKENI. This CDR3 reads CASSPEQISYEQYF. The CDR3 DNA reads TGTGCCAGCTCACCAGAACAGATCTCCTACGAGCAGTACTTC.

The chain recombines TRBV28 with TRBJ2-3, with D possibly matching TRBD1 (6 bases). Trimming removed 2 bases at V and 2 bases at J, with 11 bases between. The CDR3 length is 15 residues. Per the germline V gene, CDR1 is MDHEN and CDR2 is SYDVKM. CDR3 loop: CASSLQGLDTDTQYF. CDR3 DNA: TGTGCCAGCAGTTTACAGGGGCTGGACACAGATACGCAGTATTTT.